This T cell receptor beta chain comes out of a study of T cell responses to AZD1222 COVID-19 vaccine. Notes on the study in general: Distributed over spike, vaccine-associated CD4 TCRs predominated at 160-218 and 743-854. It was only a handful of AZD1222 recipients who were seropositive at baseline. Vaccination with two AZD1222 doses was followed by a rise in Spike-specific TCR breadth and depth. Per reports, nearly half of all spike-specific TCRs target regions that are unmutated in variants.

Measured with immunoSEQ multiplex PCR; TCRdb has only the in-frame clones, and not every one. Of tens of thousands of clones listed, 75% to 95% were seen once; the top ten hold under 5%. A word on this clone: The antigen is not known.

Material: peripheral blood, obtained on day 0 of MenACWY control vaccination. This clonotype was obtained from an adult in good health.

The CDR3 DNA follows: TGTGCCAGCAGCTTACTGACAGATGCTTTCTTT. Its protein is CASSLLTDAFF. This chain uses TRBV7-2 with TRBJ1-1, with D tentatively TRBD1 (5 bases). CDR3 length: 11 amino acids. Per germline, CDR1 SGHTA and CDR2 FQGNSA. V lost 2 bases and J 11 bases, leaving 9 bases between the germline ends.